Listed below are T cell receptor beta chains from one sample, sequenced in a study of blood T cell repertoires in COVID-19. Some clones are missing from TCRdb's copy, which holds only in-frame ones; the method was immunoSEQ multiplex PCR. The table shows about 89,000 clones, with more than 70% occurring only once. The sample consisted of peripheral blood. These receptor sequences come from a woman of 80 years or more with acute or convalescent COVID-19. The CDR3 runs from the conserved cysteine through the conserved F or W. The D gene is left open where the match is weak. Rows may omit the clone size; those that give it use once, few, many or a size class.

CDR3 protein: CASRTTGFSGNTIYF; CDR3 DNA: TGTGCCAGCAGGACAACAGGGTTCTCTGGAAACACCATATATTTT; clone size: .; D gene: .; J gene: TRBJ1-3; V gene: TRBV11-3
CDR3 protein: CASSFNRDTIYF; CDR3 DNA: TGTGCCAGCAGCTTTAACAGGGACACCATATATTTT; clone size: .; D gene: .; J gene: TRBJ1-3; V gene: TRBV7-9
CDR3 protein: CASSSRQGGDQPQHF; CDR3 DNA: TGTGCCAGCAGTTCGAGACAGGGCGGGGATCAGCCCCAGCATTTT; clone size: once; D gene: TRBD1; J gene: TRBJ1-5; V gene: TRBV2
CDR3 protein: CASSLSRDQEVDTQYF; CDR3 DNA: TGTGCCAGCAGTTTATCCCGAGACCAAGAGGTAGATACGCAGTATTTT; clone size: few; D gene: .; J gene: TRBJ2-3; V gene: TRBV28
CDR3 protein: CASSKNRGADTQYF; CDR3 DNA: TGTGCCAGCAGTAAGAACAGGGGAGCAGATACGCAGTATTTT; clone size: .; D gene: TRBD1; J gene: TRBJ2-3; V gene: TRBV27
CDR3 protein: CASSDRGYTEAFF; CDR3 DNA: TGTGCCAGCAGTGACCGGGGGTACACTGAAGCTTTCTTT; clone size: .; D gene: .; J gene: TRBJ1-1; V gene: TRBV6-1
CDR3 protein: CASSLWGRTRGYTF; CDR3 DNA: TGTGCCAGCAGCTTGTGGGGGCGGACTCGCGGCTACACCTTC; clone size: .; D gene: .; J gene: TRBJ1-2; V gene: TRBV7-2
CDR3 protein: CASSFTGLNTEAFF; CDR3 DNA: TGCGCCAGCAGCTTCACAGGGTTGAACACTGAAGCTTTCTTT; clone size: few; D gene: .; J gene: TRBJ1-1; V gene: TRBV5-1
CDR3 protein: CASSQAEASSYNSPLHF; CDR3 DNA: TGCGCCAGCAGCCAAGCTGAGGCGAGCTCCTATAATTCACCCCTCCACTTT; clone size: .; D gene: .; J gene: TRBJ1-6; V gene: TRBV4-1
CDR3 protein: CASSPGSRVYEQYF; CDR3 DNA: TGTGCCAGCAGCCCAGGGTCCCGGGTCTACGAGCAGTACTTC; clone size: .; D gene: .; J gene: TRBJ2-7; V gene: TRBV11-1
CDR3 protein: CASSSPGQGLSYGYTF; CDR3 DNA: TGTGCCAGCAGTTCCCCGGGACAGGGGTTAAGCTATGGCTACACCTTC; clone size: .; D gene: TRBD1; J gene: TRBJ1-2; V gene: TRBV6-5
CDR3 protein: CASSRGQGASSGNTIYF; CDR3 DNA: TGTGCCAGCAGCCGGGGGCAGGGGGCCTCCTCTGGAAACACCATATATTTT; clone size: once; D gene: TRBD1; J gene: TRBJ1-3; V gene: TRBV11-2
CDR3 protein: CASSPARGEKLFF; CDR3 DNA: TGTGCCAGTAGCCCCGCCCGGGGGGAAAAACTGTTTTTT; clone size: many; D gene: .; J gene: TRBJ1-4; V gene: TRBV19
CDR3 protein: CASRNQGNAGELFF; CDR3 DNA: TGTGCCAGCAGGAACCAGGGGAACGCCGGGGAGCTGTTTTTT; clone size: .; D gene: .; J gene: TRBJ2-2; V gene: TRBV2
CDR3 protein: CASSYSAGRGYGNQPQHF; CDR3 DNA: TGTGCCAGCAGTTACTCGGCAGGCAGGGGGTATGGCAATCAGCCCCAGCATTTT; clone size: once; D gene: TRBD1; J gene: TRBJ1-5; V gene: TRBV6-2/TRBV6-3
CDR3 protein: CASSLSYSSGELIEQFF; CDR3 DNA: TGTGCCAGCAGTTTATCGTACAGTAGCGGGGAATTGATTGAGCAGTTCTTC; clone size: few; D gene: TRBD2; J gene: TRBJ2-1; V gene: TRBV27
CDR3 protein: CASSGDAGQGNTIYF; CDR3 DNA: TGTGCCAGCAGCGGAGACGCGGGACAGGGAAACACCATATATTTT; clone size: .; D gene: TRBD1; J gene: TRBJ1-3; V gene: TRBV9
CDR3 protein: CASSQVRGGTGRNEKLFF; CDR3 DNA: TGTGCCAGCAGCCAAGTGAGAGGGGGGACAGGGCGGAATGAAAAACTGTTTTTT; clone size: .; D gene: TRBD1; J gene: TRBJ1-4; V gene: TRBV3-1/TRBV3-2
CDR3 protein: CASSLASRSYEQYF; CDR3 DNA: TGTGCCAGCAGCTTAGCTAGCCGATCCTACGAGCAGTACTTC; clone size: .; D gene: .; J gene: TRBJ2-7; V gene: TRBV7-9
CDR3 protein: CARSYGTANTGELFF; CDR3 DNA: TGTGCCCGGTCTTATGGGACAGCGAACACCGGGGAGCTGTTTTTT; clone size: .; D gene: TRBD1; J gene: TRBJ2-2; V gene: TRBV30
CDR3 protein: CASSPGLAKNIQYF; CDR3 DNA: TGTGCCAGCAGTCCGGGACTAGCGAAAAACATTCAGTACTTC; clone size: .; D gene: TRBD2; J gene: TRBJ2-4; V gene: TRBV6-5
CDR3 protein: CASSRLDRGVTDTQYF; CDR3 DNA: TGTGCCAGCAGCCGCTTAGACCGGGGGGTCACAGATACGCAGTATTTT; clone size: .; D gene: TRBD2; J gene: TRBJ2-3; V gene: TRBV7-2
CDR3 protein: CATSQNGRGSQNIQYF; CDR3 DNA: TGTGCCACCAGCCAAAATGGGAGGGGTTCCCAAAACATTCAGTACTTC; clone size: large; D gene: TRBD2; J gene: TRBJ2-4; V gene: TRBV15
CDR3 protein: CASKVAGGSYEQYF; CDR3 DNA: TGTGCCAGCAAAGTAGCGGGGGGGTCCTACGAGCAGTACTTC; clone size: .; D gene: TRBD2; J gene: TRBJ2-7; V gene: TRBV2
CDR3 protein: CASSIEGARNRPQHF; CDR3 DNA: TGTGCCAGTAGTATAGAGGGGGCACGGAATCGGCCCCAGCATTTT; clone size: once; D gene: .; J gene: TRBJ1-5; V gene: TRBV19
CDR3 protein: CASAGGGQAFF; CDR3 DNA: TGTGCCTCCGCAGGGGGCGGACAAGCTTTCTTT; clone size: few; D gene: TRBD1; J gene: TRBJ1-1; V gene: TRBV2
CDR3 protein: CASSYSSGMRPQHF; CDR3 DNA: TGTGCCAGCAGTTACTCCTCAGGTATGAGGCCCCAGCATTTT; clone size: .; D gene: .; J gene: TRBJ1-5; V gene: TRBV6-2/TRBV6-3
CDR3 protein: CASSPLVNNSPLHF; CDR3 DNA: TGTGCCAGCAGCCCCCTAGTAAATAATTCACCCCTCCACTTT; clone size: .; D gene: .; J gene: TRBJ1-6; V gene: TRBV3-1/TRBV3-2
CDR3 protein: CASSSLTASNEKLFF; CDR3 DNA: TGTGCCAGCAGTTCCCTGACAGCCTCAAATGAAAAACTGTTTTTT; clone size: .; D gene: .; J gene: TRBJ1-4; V gene: TRBV6-5
CDR3 protein: CASRKMRQPQHF; CDR3 DNA: TGTGCCAGCAGAAAAATGCGTCAGCCCCAGCATTTT; clone size: .; D gene: .; J gene: TRBJ1-5; V gene: TRBV28
CDR3 protein: CASSYSMGQGKNIQYF; CDR3 DNA: TGTGCCAGCAGTTACTCGATGGGACAGGGTAAAAACATTCAGTACTTC; clone size: .; D gene: TRBD1; J gene: TRBJ2-4; V gene: TRBV6-5
CDR3 protein: CASTPTGGEQFF; CDR3 DNA: TGTGCCAGCACCCCAACAGGGGGTGAGCAGTTCTTC; clone size: .; D gene: TRBD1; J gene: TRBJ2-1; V gene: TRBV6-6
CDR3 protein: CATFSDPGGGGYTF; CDR3 DNA: TGTGCCACCTTCTCCGATCCGGGGGGCGGCGGCTACACCTTC; clone size: .; D gene: .; J gene: TRBJ1-2; V gene: TRBV28
CDR3 protein: CASSRGDQTQYF; CDR3 DNA: TGTGCCAGCAGCCGAGGCGACCAGACCCAGTACTTC; clone size: .; D gene: .; J gene: TRBJ2-5; V gene: TRBV3-1/TRBV3-2
CDR3 protein: CASRVTGGMDGYTF; CDR3 DNA: TGTGCCAGCAGGGTGACAGGGGGCATGGATGGCTACACCTTC; clone size: .; D gene: TRBD1; J gene: TRBJ1-2; V gene: TRBV7-9
CDR3 protein: CASSRDRWAAEAFF; CDR3 DNA: TGTGCCAGCAGCCGGGACAGATGGGCCGCTGAAGCTTTCTTT; clone size: .; D gene: TRBD1; J gene: TRBJ1-1; V gene: TRBV6-5
CDR3 protein: CASSPLPGQGAKNYGYTF; CDR3 DNA: TGTGCCAGCTCACCACTCCCTGGACAGGGGGCAAAAAACTATGGCTACACCTTC; clone size: .; D gene: TRBD1; J gene: TRBJ1-2; V gene: TRBV18